A selection of T cell receptor beta chains follows, all from one sample in a study of siplizumab effects on memory and regulatory T cells. Sequencing was performed with immunoSEQ multiplex PCR; in TCRdb, only in-frame clones are kept and a portion is missing. The sample includes some 100,000 clones, 92% seen only once; the top ten take 0.55% to 0.95%. Sequenced material: Tregs sorted from blood. The receptors derive from a human donor in good health. Both conserved end residues are part of each CDR3. Fields, in order: clone size, V gene, D gene, J gene, CDR3 protein, CDR3 DNA. The D gene is left open where the match is weak. Clone size is not always given. Where it is, it says once, few, many or a class for expanded clones.

.	TRBV23-1	.	TRBJ1-1	CASWGGRTEAFF	TGCGCCAGCTGGGGGGGCCGTACTGAAGCTTTCTTT
.	TRBV30	TRBD1	TRBJ1-1	CAWRARDREFTEAFF	TGTGCCTGGAGAGCACGGGACAGAGAATTCACTGAAGCTTTCTTT
.	TRBV28	.	TRBJ1-2	CASSLLENYGYTF	TGTGCCAGCAGCCTGTTGGAGAACTATGGCTACACCTTC
.	TRBV7-6	TRBD2	TRBJ2-4	CASSLRAGGDFDKNIQYF	TGTGCCAGCAGCTTAAGAGCGGGAGGGGATTTCGACAAAAACATTCAGTACTTC
once	TRBV19	.	TRBJ1-5	CASSIVPTRGQPQHF	TGTGCCAGTAGTATAGTTCCTACTCGCGGGCAGCCCCAGCATTTT
.	TRBV6-6	.	TRBJ1-3	CASSYSLSIGNTIYF	TGTGCCAGCAGTTACAGTCTCTCCATCGGAAACACCATATATTTT
.	TRBV6-5	TRBD2	TRBJ2-7	CASARGGLAVYEQYF	TGTGCCAGCGCACGAGGCGGACTAGCGGTCTACGAGCAGTACTTC
.	TRBV11-2	TRBD1	TRBJ1-1	CASSLGDRGTEAFF	TGTGCCAGCAGCTTAGGCGACAGGGGCACTGAAGCTTTCTTT
.	TRBV18	TRBD1	TRBJ2-1	CASSPEQGAYNEQFF	TGTGCCAGCTCACCGGAACAGGGGGCCTACAATGAGCAGTTCTTC
.	TRBV29-1	TRBD1	TRBJ1-2	CSVGGAGQRLNYGYTF	TGCAGCGTTGGAGGAGCGGGACAGAGACTGAACTATGGCTACACCTTC
.	TRBV2	.	TRBJ1-6	CASSGQGNSPLHF	TGTGCCAGCAGTGGTCAGGGGAATTCACCCCTCCACTTT
.	TRBV9	TRBD2	TRBJ2-2	CASSAGLAGAGELFF	TGTGCCAGCAGCGCCGGACTAGCGGGAGCCGGGGAGCTGTTTTTT
.	TRBV6-5	.	TRBJ2-2	CASSKIGPHTGELFF	TGTGCCAGCAGCAAAATCGGACCCCACACCGGGGAGCTGTTTTTT
.	TRBV2	TRBD2	TRBJ2-7	CASGGETSASSYEQYF	TGTGCCAGCGGAGGAGAAACTAGCGCGTCGTCCTACGAGCAGTACTTC
.	TRBV7-2	TRBD1	TRBJ1-2	CASSSMSGRGWYGYTF	TGTGCCAGCAGCTCGATGTCCGGCAGGGGGTGGTATGGCTACACCTTC
.	TRBV6-5	.	TRBJ2-7	CASSYGGSYEQYF	TGTGCCAGCAGTTACGGGGGGAGCTACGAGCAGTACTTC
once	TRBV28	.	TRBJ1-6	CASSFGGSYNSPLHF	TGTGCCAGCAGTTTCGGGGGCTCCTATAATTCACCCCTCCACTTT
few	TRBV6-5	TRBD1	TRBJ1-2	CASSYSLTGDYGYTF	TGTGCCAGCAGTTACTCGCTAACAGGGGACTATGGCTACACCTTC
.	TRBV13	TRBD1	TRBJ1-2	CASSLGLWAGGDYGYTF	TGTGCCAGCAGCTTAGGCCTATGGGCAGGGGGCGACTATGGCTACACCTTC
.	TRBV18	.	TRBJ1-1	CASSPFGLGHRTEAFF	TGTGCCAGCTCACCCTTTGGTTTGGGACACCGCACTGAAGCTTTCTTT
.	TRBV21-1	.	TRBJ2-3	CASSRARYTDTQYF	TGTGCCAGCTCTAGGGCTAGATACACAGATACGCAGTATTTT
.	TRBV4-2	.	TRBJ1-3	CASSQAASSGNTIYF	TGTGCCAGCAGCCAAGCGGCGAGCTCTGGAAACACCATATATTTT
.	TRBV25-1	.	TRBJ2-5	CASSGPWYETQYF	TGTGCCAGCAGCGGACCCTGGTACGAGACCCAGTACTTC
.	TRBV2	.	TRBJ2-6	CASSERFSGANVLTF	TGTGCCAGCAGTGAGAGATTCTCTGGGGCCAACGTCCTGACTTTC
.	TRBV6-5	TRBD2	TRBJ2-3	CASRLAGADTQYF	TGTGCCAGCAGATTAGCGGGAGCAGATACGCAGTATTTT
.	TRBV4-1	TRBD2	TRBJ2-5	CASSTGRRTQYF	TGCGCCAGCAGTACCGGGAGGCGGACCCAGTACTTC
.	TRBV30	TRBD1	TRBJ2-7	CAWGRTGPYEQYF	TGTGCCTGGGGCAGGACAGGTCCCTACGAGCAGTACTTC
.	TRBV5-6	TRBD1	TRBJ2-7	CASSVTGTLQYF	TGTGCCAGCAGCGTGACAGGGACCCTGCAGTACTTC
.	TRBV6-1	.	TRBJ1-2	CASSEAGQLGYTF	TGTGCCAGCAGTGAAGCCGGGCAGCTTGGCTACACCTTC
.	TRBV6-1	TRBD1	TRBJ2-7	CASSRRTGLSYEQYF	TGTGCCAGCAGCCGCCGGACAGGGCTCTCCTACGAGCAGTACTTC
.	TRBV5-1	TRBD2	TRBJ2-5	CASRTIWTSGLQETQYF	TGCGCCAGCCGAACTATTTGGACTAGCGGCCTTCAAGAGACCCAGTACTTC
.	TRBV9	.	TRBJ2-2	CASSYTRGANTGELFF	TGTGCCAGCAGCTACACCCGTGGGGCGAACACCGGGGAGCTGTTTTTT
few	TRBV14	TRBD2	TRBJ2-7	CASSQGFGGRAYEQYF	TGTGCCAGCAGCCAAGGATTTGGAGGGAGGGCGTACGAGCAGTACTTC
.	TRBV28	.	TRBJ2-7	CASSLGSSYEQYF	TGTGCCAGCAGTTTAGGAAGCTCCTACGAGCAGTACTTC
.	TRBV19	.	TRBJ2-1	CASSMVAPGNEQFF	TGTGCCAGTAGTATGGTTGCCCCAGGGAATGAGCAGTTCTTC
.	TRBV10-2	.	TRBJ1-1	CASVELGGLLNTEAFF	TGCGCCAGCGTGGAACTCGGGGGTCTCCTGAACACTGAAGCTTTCTTT
.	TRBV15	.	TRBJ2-1	CATSRRGAHNEQFF	TGTGCCACCAGCCGCAGAGGAGCACACAATGAGCAGTTCTTC
.	TRBV7-3	.	TRBJ2-3	CASRSRGREISDTQYF	TGTGCCAGCAGATCCAGGGGGCGGGAGATTTCAGATACGCAGTATTTT
.	TRBV6-5	TRBD2	TRBJ2-7	CASSQIAGAYEQYF	TGTGCCAGCAGTCAAATAGCGGGAGCCTACGAGCAGTACTTC
.	TRBV11-2	.	TRBJ2-7	CASSLALYREPHEQYF	TGTGCCAGCAGCTTAGCGTTGTATAGAGAACCCCACGAGCAGTACTTC